This T cell receptor beta chain was obtained from a study of T cell responses to AZD1222 COVID-19 vaccine. CDR3 length: 14 residues. Unmatched junction bases numbered 8, after V lost 5 bases and J lost 5 bases. Looked up from germline, CDR1 is SGHTA and CDR2 is FQGTGA. Note on this clone: No antigen is known for it.

The assay was immunoSEQ multiplex PCR, and TCRdb's table has in-frame clones only and misses some. The sample lists about 140,000 clones, over 85% occurring once. Study-wide points: Most donors were white British and more were female, and clonal diversity was possibly underestimated.

The source of this sequence is an adult in good health. The source was peripheral blood, collected on day 0 of AZD1222 vaccination. The rearrangement links TRBV7-3 to TRBJ1-1; 7 nucleotides match TRBD1. CDR3 sequence: CASSQTGIETEAFF. The CDR3 DNA follows: TGTGCCAGCAGCCAGACAGGGATCGAAACTGAAGCTTTCTTT.